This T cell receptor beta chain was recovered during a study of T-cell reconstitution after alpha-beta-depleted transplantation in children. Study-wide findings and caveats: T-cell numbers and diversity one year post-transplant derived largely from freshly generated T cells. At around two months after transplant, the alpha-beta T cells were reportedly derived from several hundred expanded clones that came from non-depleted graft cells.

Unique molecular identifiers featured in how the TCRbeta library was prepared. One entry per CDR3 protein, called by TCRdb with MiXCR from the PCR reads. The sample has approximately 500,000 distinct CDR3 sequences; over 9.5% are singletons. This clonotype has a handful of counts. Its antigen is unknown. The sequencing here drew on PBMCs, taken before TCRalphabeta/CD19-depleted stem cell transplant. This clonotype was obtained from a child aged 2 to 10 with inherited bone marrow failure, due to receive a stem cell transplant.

The CDR3 here is CASSLATSGRTSFVDTGELFF. The CDR3, as DNA: TGTGCCAGCAGCTTAGCGACTAGCGGGAGGACCTCATTCGTGGACACCGGGGAGCTGTTTTTT. The chain combines TRBV7-2 with TRBJ2-2, with 13 bases aligning to TRBD2. Germline V gene lookup returns CDR1 SGHTA and CDR2 FQGNSA. The CDR3 covers 21 residues. The V gene end was trimmed by 0 bases and the J gene end by 3 bases; junction bases not matched to a gene: 13.